This entry concerns a single TCR beta chain. The clone's antigen remains unknown. Nothing much larger sits one base from this clone, and base qualities are not available. The donors belonged to the validation cohort of approximately 130 subjects, which was separate from the approximately 700-subject first cohort. The data derive from a study of cytomegalovirus exposure and HLA in healthy donors (dated by TCRdb to the late 2010s). In the study overall: According to a later analysis, the 120 or so validation repertoires were produced on the same platform as the 666 repertoires of the first cohort. The aim of the study was to test whether cataloging public T cell receptors could identify signatures of past pathogen exposure. The study combined high-throughput TCR immunosequencing, statistical association of individual TCRs with disease status, and machine learning to predict cytomegalovirus infection status. In addition to the first cohort of 666 subjects, a separate validation cohort of around 110 different subjects was used.

Receptors were amplified or captured by the immunoSEQ multiplex PCR assay. The authors processed their data as follows. A statistical classification framework was developed to diagnose cytomegalovirus status using the catalog of TCR beta chain sequences. Held by TCRdb, this immuneACCESS table contains in-frame sequences only and omits some clones. Under half of the omission traces to an unresolved V gene where checked; the cause of the rest is unknown. V, J and clone size are taken as reported in that table, and D and trimming were inferred from the DNA itself. The sample profile shows 160,000 or so clones; more than 70% of them were found once. More than 8.5% of the sample rests with the top ten. Points the paper makes about the study in general: It was suggested by the authors that the approach could potentially be generalized to other disease states and immunological phenotypes. A total of about 180 TCR beta chains were listed by the study as associated with cytomegalovirus. All 120 or so repertoires were used to score co-occurrence in the validation cohort in a later analysis, because that analysis had no HLA typing for the cohort. Most TCR sequences were seen in very few donors, while some public TCRs were found in many individuals. The classifier was reported to diagnose cytomegalovirus status with high specificity and sensitivity in both the original and validation cohorts. Subsequent analysis determined that TCRs grouped into clusters in the first cohort also showed a tendency toward co-occurrence across the 120 or so validation repertoires, and approximately 94% of cluster scores exceeded 0. In vitro tests confirmed that three of the cytomegalovirus-associated TCR beta chains recognize cytomegalovirus antigens.

The CDR3 runs 15 amino acids, cysteine and phenylalanine included. The only DNA kept is the CDR3, 45 bases in frame from the first base. V is shortened by 4 bases, J by 1 base, and the region joining them spans 15 bases. Taken from the germline V gene (reference sequence), the CDR1 and CDR2 loops are GTSNPN and SVGIG. The rearrangement joined TRBV30 to TRBJ2-3, and TRBD2 may be the D gene, going by 5 matching bases. The specimen sequenced was PBMCs. The clonotype originates from a man aged 30 to 39 in good health and CMV-seropositive. The sequenced DNA: TGTGCCTGGACCCGTCTAGCCCCAGGCACAGATACGCAGTATTTT. Its amino acids are CAWTRLAPGTDTQYF.